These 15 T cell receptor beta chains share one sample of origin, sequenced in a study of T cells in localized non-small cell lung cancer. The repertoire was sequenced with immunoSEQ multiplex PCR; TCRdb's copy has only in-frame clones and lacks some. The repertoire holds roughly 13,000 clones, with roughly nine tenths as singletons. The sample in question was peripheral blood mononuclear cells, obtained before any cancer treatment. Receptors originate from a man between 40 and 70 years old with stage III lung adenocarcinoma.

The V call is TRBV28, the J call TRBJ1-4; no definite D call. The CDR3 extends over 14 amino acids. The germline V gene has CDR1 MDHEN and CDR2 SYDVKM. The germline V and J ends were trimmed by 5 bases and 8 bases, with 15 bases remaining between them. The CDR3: CASSAPAMEEKLFF. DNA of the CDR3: TGTGCCAGCAGTGCACCGGCGATGGAAGAAAAACTGTTTTTT.

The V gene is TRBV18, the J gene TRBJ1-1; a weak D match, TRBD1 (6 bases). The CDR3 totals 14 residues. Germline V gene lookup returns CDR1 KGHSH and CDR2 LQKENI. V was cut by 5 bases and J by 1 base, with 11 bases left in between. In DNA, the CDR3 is TGTGCCAGCTCAACAGGGATGGGGAACACTGAAGCTTTCTTT. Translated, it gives CASSTGMGNTEAFF.

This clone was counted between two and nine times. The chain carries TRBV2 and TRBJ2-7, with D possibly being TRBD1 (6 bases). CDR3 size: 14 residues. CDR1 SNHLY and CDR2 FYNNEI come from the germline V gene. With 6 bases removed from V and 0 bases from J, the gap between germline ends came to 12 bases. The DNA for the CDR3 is TGTGCCAGCAGATTGACAGGTAGCTCCTACGAGCAGTACTTC. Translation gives CASRLTGSSYEQYF.

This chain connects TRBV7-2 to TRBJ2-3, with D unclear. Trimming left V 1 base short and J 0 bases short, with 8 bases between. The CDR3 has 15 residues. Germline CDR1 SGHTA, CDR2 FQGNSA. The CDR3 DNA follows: TGTGCCAGCAGCTTAGGAACCACTAGCACAGATACGCAGTATTTT. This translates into CASSLGTTSTDTQYF.

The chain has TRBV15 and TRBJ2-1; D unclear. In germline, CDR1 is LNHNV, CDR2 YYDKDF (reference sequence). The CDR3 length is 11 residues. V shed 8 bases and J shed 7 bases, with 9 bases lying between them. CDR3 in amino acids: CATGHANEQFF. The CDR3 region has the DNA TGTGCCACCGGCCATGCAAATGAGCAGTTCTTC.

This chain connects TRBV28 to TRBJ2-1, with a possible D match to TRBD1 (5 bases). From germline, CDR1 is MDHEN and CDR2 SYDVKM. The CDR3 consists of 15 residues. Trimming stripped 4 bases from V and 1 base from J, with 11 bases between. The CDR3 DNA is TGTGCCAGCAGTTCAAGGCAGGGATCCTACAATGAGCAGTTCTTC. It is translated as CASSSRQGSYNEQFF.

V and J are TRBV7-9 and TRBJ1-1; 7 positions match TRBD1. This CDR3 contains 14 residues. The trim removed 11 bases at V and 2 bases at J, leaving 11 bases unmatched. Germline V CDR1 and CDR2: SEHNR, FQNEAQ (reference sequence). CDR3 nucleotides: TGTGCCTTACGAGGCGGGGACAGAAACACTGAAGCTTTCTTT. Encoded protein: CALRGGDRNTEAFF.

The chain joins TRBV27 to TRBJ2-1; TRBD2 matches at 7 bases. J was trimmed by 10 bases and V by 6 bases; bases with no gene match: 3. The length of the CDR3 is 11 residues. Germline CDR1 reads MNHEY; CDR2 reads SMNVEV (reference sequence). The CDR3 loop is CASRLGGEQFF. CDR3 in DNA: TGTGCCAGCAGACTGGGGGGGGAGCAGTTCTTC.

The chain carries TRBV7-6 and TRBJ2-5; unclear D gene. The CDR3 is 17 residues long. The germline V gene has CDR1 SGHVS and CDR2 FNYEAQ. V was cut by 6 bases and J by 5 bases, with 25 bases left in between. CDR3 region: CASSEANGVIVDETQYF. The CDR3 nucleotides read TGTGCCAGCAGTGAAGCTAATGGGGTCATCGTCGACGAGACCCAGTACTTC.

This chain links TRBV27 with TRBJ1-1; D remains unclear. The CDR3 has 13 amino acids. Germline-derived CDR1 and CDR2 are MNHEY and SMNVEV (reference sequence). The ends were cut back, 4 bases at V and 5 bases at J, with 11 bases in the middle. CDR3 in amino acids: CASSSLRRTEAFF. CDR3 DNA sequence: TGTGCCAGCAGTTCTCTTCGGAGGACTGAAGCTTTCTTT.

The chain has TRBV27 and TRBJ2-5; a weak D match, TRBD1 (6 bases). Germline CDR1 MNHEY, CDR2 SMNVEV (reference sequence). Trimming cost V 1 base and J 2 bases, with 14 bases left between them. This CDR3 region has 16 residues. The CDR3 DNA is TGTGCCAGCAGTTTATTGGCAGGGGTTGGTCAAGAGACCCAGTACTTC. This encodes CASSLLAGVGQETQYF.

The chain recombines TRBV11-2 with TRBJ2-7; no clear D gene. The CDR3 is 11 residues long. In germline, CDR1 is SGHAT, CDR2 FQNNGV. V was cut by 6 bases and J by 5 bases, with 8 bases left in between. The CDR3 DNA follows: TGTGCCAGCAGTGACATTGACGAGCAGTACTTC. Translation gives CASSDIDEQYF.

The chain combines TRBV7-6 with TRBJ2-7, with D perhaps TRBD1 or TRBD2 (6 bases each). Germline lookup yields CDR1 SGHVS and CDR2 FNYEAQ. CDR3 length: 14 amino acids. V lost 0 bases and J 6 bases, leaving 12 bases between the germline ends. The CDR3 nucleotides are TGTGCCAGCAGCTTAGCGGGGGGCGCGAGCGAGCAGTACTTC. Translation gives CASSLAGGASEQYF.

The CDR3 is CASSLSPGLAGGPRSYEQYF. CDR3 nucleotides: TGTGCCAGCTCACTTTCCCCGGGACTAGCGGGAGGGCCGAGGTCCTACGAGCAGTACTTC. V gene TRBV18 combines with J gene TRBJ2-7; 16 bases line up with TRBD2. Germline V gene sequence: CDR1 KGHSH, CDR2 LQKENI. The CDR3 is 20 residues long. V lost 4 bases, J lost 1 base, and 13 bases stayed unmatched. The whole variable domain, filled in from reference TRBV18 and TRBJ2-7, reads NAGVMQNPRHLVRRRGQEARLRCSPMKGHSHVYWYRQLPEEGLKFMVYLQKENIIDESGMPKERFSAEFPKEGPSILRIQQVVRGDSAAYFCASSLSPGLAGGPRSYEQYFGPGTRLTVT.

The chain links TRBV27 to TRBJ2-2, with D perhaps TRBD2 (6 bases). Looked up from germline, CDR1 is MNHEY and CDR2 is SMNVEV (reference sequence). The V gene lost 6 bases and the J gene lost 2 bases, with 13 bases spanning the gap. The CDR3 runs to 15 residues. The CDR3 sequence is CASREMRGNTGELFF. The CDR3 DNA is TGTGCCAGCAGGGAAATGCGGGGAAACACCGGGGAGCTGTTTTTT.